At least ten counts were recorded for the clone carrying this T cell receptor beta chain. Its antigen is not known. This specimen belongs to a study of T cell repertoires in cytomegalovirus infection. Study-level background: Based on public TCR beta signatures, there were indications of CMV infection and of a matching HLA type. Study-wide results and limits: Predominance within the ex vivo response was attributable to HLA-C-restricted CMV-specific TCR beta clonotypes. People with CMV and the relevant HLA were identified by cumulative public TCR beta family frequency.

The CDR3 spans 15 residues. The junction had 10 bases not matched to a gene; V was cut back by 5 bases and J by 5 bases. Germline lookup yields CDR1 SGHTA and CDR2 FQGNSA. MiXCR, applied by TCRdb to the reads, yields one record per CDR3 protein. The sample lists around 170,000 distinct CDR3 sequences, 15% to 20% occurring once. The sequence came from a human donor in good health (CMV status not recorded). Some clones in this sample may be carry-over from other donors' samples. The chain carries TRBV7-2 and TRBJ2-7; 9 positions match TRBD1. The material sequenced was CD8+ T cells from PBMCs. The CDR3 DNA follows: TGTGCCAGCAGCATAAACAGGGGGCAGAAGGACGAGCAGTACTTC. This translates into CASSINRGQKDEQYF.